The 11 T cell receptor beta chains presented below share a single source sample, sequenced in a study of T cell responses to AZD1222 COVID-19 vaccine. Produced via immunoSEQ multiplex PCR; TCRdb's table is partial and in-frame only. The table lists around 58,000 clones, around 80% of them singletons, with 9.5% to 13% in the top ten. Sequences were derived from peripheral blood, sampled on day 0 of AZD1222 vaccination. These receptors all come from an adult in good health.

V is TRBV11-2 and J is TRBJ1-3; D possibly corresponds to TRBD1 (6 bases). CDR1 SGHAT and CDR2 FQNNGV come from the germline V gene. V was shortened by 5 bases and J by 1 base, with 9 bases between the two germline ends. The CDR3 sequence is 14 residues long. CDR3 in amino acids: CASSQQGSGNTIYF. As DNA, the CDR3 is TGTGCCAGCAGCCAACAGGGTTCTGGAAACACCATATATTTT. The full variable domain, rest sourced from reference TRBV11-2 and TRBJ1-3, is EAGVAQSPRYKIIEKRQSVAFWCNPISGHATLYWYQQILGQGPKLLIQFQNNGVVDDSQLPKDRFSAERLKGVDSTLKIQPAKLEDSAVYLCASSQQGSGNTIYFGEGSWLTVV.

This sequence joins TRBV14 and TRBJ1-2; D is uncertain. CDR3 size: 18 residues. The germline V gene encodes CDR1 SGHDN and CDR2 FVKESK. The V gene lost 0 bases and the J gene lost 2 bases, with 19 bases spanning the gap. The CDR3 nucleotides read TGTGCCAGCAGCCAAGAACAACTCGGTAGGGAAGGAAACTATGGCTACACCTTC. This codes for CASSQEQLGREGNYGYTF.

The J gene is TRBJ1-1, the V gene TRBV7-9; TRBD1 matches 7 bases. The trim removed 3 bases at V and 7 bases at J, leaving 5 bases unmatched. The CDR3 length is 13 residues. Germline CDR1 is SEHNR and CDR2 is FQNEAQ (reference sequence). This chain's CDR3 is CASSLQQGFEAFF. The DNA for the CDR3 is TGTGCCAGCAGCTTGCAACAGGGGTTTGAAGCTTTCTTT.

The CDR3 DNA reads TGTGCCAGCAGCTCATGCAATACCGGGACTAGCTTCAATGAGCAGTTCTTC. Its translation: CASSSCNTGTSFNEQFF. The V and J genes are TRBV12-1 and TRBJ2-1; TRBD2, the table's D call, lacks a check against the DNA. TRBV12-1 is recorded as a pseudogene. This CDR3 is built from 17 residues.

This chain joins TRBV19 and TRBJ1-3; 7 bases map to TRBD1. With V trimmed by 4 bases and J by 2 bases, 5 bases remained unmatched. Germline loops: CDR1 LNHDA, CDR2 SQIVND (reference sequence). CDR3 length: 15 residues. CDR3 loop: CASSTLGTAGNTIYF. The CDR3 bases are TGTGCCAGTAGTACGCTAGGGACAGCTGGAAACACCATATATTTT.

The chain joins TRBV6-2 or TRBV6-3 to TRBJ1-6; tentatively, D is TRBD1 (5 bases). Germline CDR1 MNHEY, CDR2 SVGEGT. V lost 3 bases and J lost 0, with 9 bases in between. CDR3 size: 16 residues. The CDR3 DNA follows: TGTGCCAGCAGTTATTGGGGGAGCTCCTATAATTCACCCCTCCACTTT. The encoded protein is CASSYWGSSYNSPLHF.

The V gene is TRBV15, the J gene TRBJ2-7, with a tentative D call TRBD1 (6 bases). V lost 4 bases to trimming and J lost 6 bases, with 16 bases between them. The CDR3 is 14 residues long. Per germline, CDR1 LNHNV and CDR2 YYDKDF (reference sequence). The CDR3 sequence is CATSTRQDSSEQYF. CDR3 in DNA: TGTGCCACCAGCACCCGACAGGACTCCAGCGAGCAGTACTTC.

The CDR3 reads CASSFGTMRDTQYF. The DNA of the CDR3 is TGTGCCAGCAGCTTCGGGACTATGCGGGATACGCAGTATTTT. The rearrangement joins TRBV5-6 to TRBJ2-3, with 7 bases that match TRBD2. Unmatched junction bases numbered 6, after V lost 2 bases and J lost 6 bases. This CDR3 is built from 14 residues. The germline gives CDR1 SGHDT, CDR2 YYEEEE.

The table lists this clone with a count of one. The chain uses TRBV30 and TRBJ2-3, with a tentative D call TRBD2 (6 bases). There are 14 residues in the CDR3. V dropped 8 bases and J dropped 3 bases, with 18 bases sitting between them. The germline V gene has CDR1 GTSNPN and CDR2 SVGIG (reference sequence). In DNA form, the CDR3 reads TGTGCCCTCAGGGATGCGGGACGTACAGATACGCAGTATTTT. It translates to CALRDAGRTDTQYF.

The chain couples TRBV4-2 to TRBJ1-3; D unclear. From germline, CDR1 is LGHNA and CDR2 YNFKEQ. There are 15 residues in the CDR3. V lost 0 bases to trimming and J lost 0 bases, with 6 bases between them. CDR3: CASSQDTASGNTIYF. In DNA, the CDR3 is TGTGCCAGCAGCCAAGATACTGCCTCTGGAAACACCATATATTTT.

This clone showed up just a few times. V usage is TRBV28 and J usage is TRBJ1-5; no reliable D call. CDR3 length: 16 residues. The V gene's germline CDR1 is MDHEN and CDR2 SYDVKM. V was pared by 10 bases and J by 4 bases, with 23 bases between. CDR3 residues: CATRSLNVAANQPQHF. The CDR3 nucleotides are TGTGCCACCAGAAGCCTCAATGTGGCAGCTAATCAGCCCCAGCATTTT.